The T cell receptor beta chain described here comes from a study of T cells expressing NK-cell markers. The CDR3 covers 15 residues. TCRdb processed the 5' RACE reads again and assigns one entry to each CDR3 protein, with no DNA. Recorded for this sample: 550,000 or so distinct CDR3 sequences. Study-wide findings and caveats: Researchers report these clonotypes also headed the CD3+CD56-NKG2C+ fraction in a handful of donors. HCMV specificity was not established for the expanded NKG2C+ T cell clones.

A word on this clonotype: Its antigen remains unidentified.

The chain carries TRBV12-3 or TRBV12-4 and TRBJ2-2; TCRdb designates TRBD1, a call that cannot be tested without DNA. The receptor was isolated from a young man in good health. What was sequenced was blood T cells: a sorted CD56 or NKG2C T cell subset, CD4+ or CD8+ T cells, or bulk PBMC T cells (not recorded which). The CDR3 is CATTTSGQVPGELFF.